This T cell receptor beta chain was obtained from a study of T cells expressing NK-cell markers. About the research overall: Each TCR beta repertoire originated in sorted T cells that were CD3+CD56+NKG2C+, CD3+CD56+NKG2C- or CD3+CD56-NKG2C+. Study results and caveats: NKG2C+ dominant clonotypes from 5 to 7 donors made up roughly 1.0-7.5% of CD8+ T cells.

From the 5' RACE reads, TCRdb lists one entry per CDR3 protein and no DNA. This sample lists hundreds of thousands of distinct CDR3 sequences; its ten largest clones have roughly 5.2%. Points on this clonotype: The antigen is unknown.

CDR1 is SGHTA and CDR2 is FQGNSA in the germline V gene. The CDR3 runs 15 residues. This TCR was sampled from a man aged 18-75 years in good health. V and J are TRBV7-2 and TRBJ1-3; TCRdb picks TRBD1, but there is no DNA to check that call. Material for sequencing was blood T cells: a sorted CD56 or NKG2C T cell subset, CD4+ or CD8+ T cells, or bulk PBMC T cells (not recorded which). The CDR3: CASSLGAGVGNTIYF. Full variable domain (remainder filled in from reference TRBV7-2 and TRBJ1-3): GAGVSQSPSNKVTEKGKDVELRCDPISGHTALYWYRQSLGQGLEFLIYFQGNSAPDKSGLPSDRFSAERTGGSVSTLTIQRTQQEDSAVYLCASSLGAGVGNTIYFGEGSWLTVV.